These 5 T cell receptor beta chains share one sample of origin, sequenced in a study of cytomegalovirus exposure and HLA in healthy donors. Primers for the PCR totalled 60 Vbeta and 13 Jbeta. Libraries were prepared by immunoSEQ multiplex PCR; TCRdb keeps only in-frame clonotypes and omits some of them. Found here are around 200,000 clones, about 80% of them singletons; the top ten hold 15% to 17%. What was sequenced was PBMCs. The receptor source for this set is a man in his forties or fifties in good health and CMV-seronegative.

The count of this clone is one. The chain has TRBV28 and TRBJ1-1; D might be TRBD1 (6 bases). Germline assignment: CDR1 MDHEN and CDR2 SYDVKM. V was cut by 6 bases and J by 2 bases, with 13 bases left in between. The CDR3 totals 14 residues. For the CDR3, the DNA is TGTGCCAGCAGAACGAGGACAGATAACACTGAAGCTTTCTTT. Its protein is CASRTRTDNTEAFF.

V is TRBV5-1 and J is TRBJ2-7; D may be TRBD1 (6 bases). There are 15 residues in the CDR3. From germline, CDR1 is SGHRS and CDR2 YFSETQ. With 1 base removed from V and 7 bases from J, the gap between germline ends came to 18 bases. For the CDR3, the DNA is TGCGCCAGCAGCTTGTTGACAGGCTCCCCGGGGGAGCAGTACTTC. Translating it yields CASSLLTGSPGEQYF. The full variable domain, completed using reference TRBV5-1 and TRBJ2-7, is KAGVTQTPRYLIKTRGQQVTLSCSPISGHRSVSWYQQTPGQGLQFLFEYFSETQRNKGNFPGRFSGRQFSNSRSEMNVSTLELGDSALYLCASSLLTGSPGEQYFGPGTRLTVT.

The J gene is TRBJ1-2, the V gene TRBV5-1; D gene ambiguous. Trimming took off 2 bases at V and 4 bases at J, with 12 bases between the two ends. This CDR3 is built from 14 residues. CDR1 is SGHRS, CDR2 YFSETQ, per germline. The CDR3 sequence is CASSLDGSFYGYTF. For the CDR3, the DNA is TGCGCCAGCAGCTTAGACGGGTCTTTCTATGGCTACACCTTC.

This clone was recorded a few times. This chain connects TRBV27 to TRBJ2-1, with D perhaps TRBD2 (7 bases). Germline CDR1 MNHEY, CDR2 SMNVEV (reference sequence). The CDR3 is 16 residues long. Trimming took off 1 base at V and 1 base at J, with 11 bases between the two ends. The CDR3 sequence: CASSLLGGASYNEQFF. The CDR3 DNA reads TGTGCCAGCAGTTTATTAGGGGGGGCTTCCTACAATGAGCAGTTCTTC.

The chain employs TRBV5-7 and TRBJ1-4, with D possibly TRBD1 on 5 matching bases. TRBV5-7 is designated an ORF whose function remains uncertain. This CDR3 has 15 amino acids. V lost 5 bases and J 5 bases, leaving 16 bases between the germline ends. CDR3 DNA sequence: TGTGCCAGCAGACCGGACCGGGGGGAAAATGAAAAACTGTTTTTT. Its protein is CASRPDRGENEKLFF.